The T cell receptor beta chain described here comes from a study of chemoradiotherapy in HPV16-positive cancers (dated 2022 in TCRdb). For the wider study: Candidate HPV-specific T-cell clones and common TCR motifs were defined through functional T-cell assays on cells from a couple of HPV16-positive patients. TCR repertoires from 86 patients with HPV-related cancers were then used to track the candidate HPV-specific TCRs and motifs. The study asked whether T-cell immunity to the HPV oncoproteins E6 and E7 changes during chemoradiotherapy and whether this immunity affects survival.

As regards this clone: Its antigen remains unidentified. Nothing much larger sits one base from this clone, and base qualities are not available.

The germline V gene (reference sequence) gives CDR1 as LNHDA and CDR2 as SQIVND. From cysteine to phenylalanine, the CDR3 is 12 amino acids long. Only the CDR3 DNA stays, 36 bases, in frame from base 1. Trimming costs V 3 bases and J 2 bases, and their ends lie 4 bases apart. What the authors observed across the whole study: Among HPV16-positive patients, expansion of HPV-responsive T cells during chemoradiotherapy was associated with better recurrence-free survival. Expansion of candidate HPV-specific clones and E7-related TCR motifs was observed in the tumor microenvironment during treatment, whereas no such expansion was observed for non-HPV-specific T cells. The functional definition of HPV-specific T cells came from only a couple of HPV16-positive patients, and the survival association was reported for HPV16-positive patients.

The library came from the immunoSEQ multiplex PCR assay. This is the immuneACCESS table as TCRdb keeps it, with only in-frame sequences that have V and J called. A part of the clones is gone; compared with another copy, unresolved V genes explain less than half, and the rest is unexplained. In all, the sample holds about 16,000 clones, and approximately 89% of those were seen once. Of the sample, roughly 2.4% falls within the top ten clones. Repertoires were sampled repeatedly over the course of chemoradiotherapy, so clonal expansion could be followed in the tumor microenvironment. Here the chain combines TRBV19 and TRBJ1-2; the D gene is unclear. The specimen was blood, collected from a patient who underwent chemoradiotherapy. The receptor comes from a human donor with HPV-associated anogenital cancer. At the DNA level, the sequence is TGTGCCAGTAGTATTGACAACTATGGCTACACCTTC. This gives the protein CASSIDNYGYTF.